This T cell receptor (beta chain) came from a study of naive and memory T cell subsets. Germline trimming cut 6 bases from V and 6 bases from J; bases unmatched to any gene: 9. CDR1 and CDR2 from the germline V gene are SGHDN and FVKESK. This CDR3 comprises 15 residues. Two oligonucleotides, mixed equimolar, formed the beta constant-region primer covering TRBC1 and TRBC2. Nested alpha and beta constant-region primers with the SP2 primer drove four PCR rounds on ligated cDNA. Via MiXCR, TCRdb re-called the UMI-ligation and nested PCR reads, giving one row per CDR3 protein. Of roughly 80,000 distinct CDR3 sequences in the sample, around 9% are singletons; the top ten hold over 1%.

Sequencing was performed on naive CD8+ T cells from blood. The chain employs TRBV14 and TRBJ2-3; 10 bases are a match to TRBD2. This TCR came from a human donor in good health. The CDR3 sequence is CASSLAGVGADTQYF. For the CDR3, the DNA is TGTGCCAGCAGTCTAGCGGGAGTAGGTGCGGATACGCAGTATTTT.